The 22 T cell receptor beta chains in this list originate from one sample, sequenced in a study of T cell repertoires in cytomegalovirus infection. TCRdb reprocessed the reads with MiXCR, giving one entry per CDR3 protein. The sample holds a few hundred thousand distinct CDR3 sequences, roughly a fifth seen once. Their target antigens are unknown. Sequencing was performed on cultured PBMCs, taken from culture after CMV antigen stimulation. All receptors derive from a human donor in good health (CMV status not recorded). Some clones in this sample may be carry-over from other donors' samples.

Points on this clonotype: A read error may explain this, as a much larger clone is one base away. CDR3 amino acids: CASGLNSYEQYF. The CDR3 bases are TGTGCCAGCGGCTTAAACTCCTACGAGCAGTACTTC. The J gene is TRBJ2-7, the V gene TRBV7-2, with D unresolved. This CDR3 has 12 amino acids. From germline, CDR1 is SGHTA and CDR2 FQGNSA.

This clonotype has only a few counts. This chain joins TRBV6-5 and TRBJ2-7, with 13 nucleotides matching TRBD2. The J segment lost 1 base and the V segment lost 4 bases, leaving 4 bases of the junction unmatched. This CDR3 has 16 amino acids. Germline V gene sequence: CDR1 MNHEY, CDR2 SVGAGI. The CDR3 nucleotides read TGTGCCAGCAGTTCGGGACTAGCGGGAAGGTCCTACGAGCAGTACTTC. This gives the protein CASSSGLAGRSYEQYF.

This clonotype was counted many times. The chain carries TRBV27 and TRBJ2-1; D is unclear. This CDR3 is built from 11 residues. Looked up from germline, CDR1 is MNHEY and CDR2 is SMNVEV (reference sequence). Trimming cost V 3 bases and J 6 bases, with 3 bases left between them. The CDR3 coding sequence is TGTGCCAGCAGTTTCTCCAATGAGCAGTTCTTC. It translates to CASSFSNEQFF.

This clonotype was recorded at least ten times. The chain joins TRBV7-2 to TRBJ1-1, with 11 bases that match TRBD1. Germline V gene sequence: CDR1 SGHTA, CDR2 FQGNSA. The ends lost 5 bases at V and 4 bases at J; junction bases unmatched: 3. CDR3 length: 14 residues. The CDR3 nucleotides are TGTGCCAGCAGCCCAGGACAGGGGGCCACTGAAGCTTTCTTT. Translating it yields CASSPGQGATEAFF.

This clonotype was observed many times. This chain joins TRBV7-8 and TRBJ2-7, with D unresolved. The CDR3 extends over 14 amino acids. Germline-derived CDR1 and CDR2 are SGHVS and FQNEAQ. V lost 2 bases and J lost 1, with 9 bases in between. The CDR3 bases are TGTGCCAGCAGCTTAAGTGGGGTATCCTACGAGCAGTACGTC. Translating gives CASSLSGVSYEQYV.

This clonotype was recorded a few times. The CDR3 region is CASSLAQGLAGGNEQFF. The CDR3 DNA reads as TGTGCCAGCAGCTTAGCGCAAGGACTAGCGGGAGGCAATGAGCAGTTCTTC. V and J are TRBV7-2 and TRBJ2-1; 14 nucleotides align to TRBD2. The CDR3 is made up of 17 amino acids. V gave up 0 bases and J gave up 6 bases; unmatched junction bases: 4. Germline V lookup: CDR1 SGHTA, CDR2 FQGNSA.

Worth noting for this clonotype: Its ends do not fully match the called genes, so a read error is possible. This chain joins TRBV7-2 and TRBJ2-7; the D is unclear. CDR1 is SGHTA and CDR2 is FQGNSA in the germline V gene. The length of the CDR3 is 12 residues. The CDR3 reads CANSLRPYEQYF. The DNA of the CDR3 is TGTGCCAACAGCTTACGACCCTACGAGCAGTACTTC.

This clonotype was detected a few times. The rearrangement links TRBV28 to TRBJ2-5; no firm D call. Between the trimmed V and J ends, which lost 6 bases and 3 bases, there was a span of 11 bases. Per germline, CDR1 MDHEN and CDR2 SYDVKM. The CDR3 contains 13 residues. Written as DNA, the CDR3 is TGTGCCAGCAGGGTCGGTAGGGAAGAGACCCAGTACTTC. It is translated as CASRVGREETQYF.

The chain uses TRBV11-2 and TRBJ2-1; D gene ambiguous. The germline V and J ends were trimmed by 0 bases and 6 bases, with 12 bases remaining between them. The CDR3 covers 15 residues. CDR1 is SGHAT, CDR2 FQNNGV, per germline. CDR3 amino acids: CASSLEAHKANEQFF. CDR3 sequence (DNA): TGTGCCAGCAGCTTAGAAGCTCACAAGGCCAATGAGCAGTTCTTC. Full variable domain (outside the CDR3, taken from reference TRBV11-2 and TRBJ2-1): EAGVAQSPRYKIIEKRQSVAFWCNPISGHATLYWYQQILGQGPKLLIQFQNNGVVDDSQLPKDRFSAERLKGVDSTLKIQPAKLEDSAVYLCASSLEAHKANEQFFGPGTRLTVL.

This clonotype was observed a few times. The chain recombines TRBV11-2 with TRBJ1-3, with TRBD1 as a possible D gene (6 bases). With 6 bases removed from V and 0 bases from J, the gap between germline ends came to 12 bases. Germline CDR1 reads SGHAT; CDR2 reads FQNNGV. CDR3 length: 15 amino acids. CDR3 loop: CASSFQGTSGNTIYF. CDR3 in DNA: TGTGCCAGCAGTTTCCAGGGGACCTCTGGAAACACCATATATTTT.

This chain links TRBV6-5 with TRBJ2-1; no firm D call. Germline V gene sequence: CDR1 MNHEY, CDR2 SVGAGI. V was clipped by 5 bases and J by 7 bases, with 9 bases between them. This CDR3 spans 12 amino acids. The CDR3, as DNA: TGTGCCAGCAGTCAGCAAGGGAATGAGCAGTTCTTC. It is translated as CASSQQGNEQFF.

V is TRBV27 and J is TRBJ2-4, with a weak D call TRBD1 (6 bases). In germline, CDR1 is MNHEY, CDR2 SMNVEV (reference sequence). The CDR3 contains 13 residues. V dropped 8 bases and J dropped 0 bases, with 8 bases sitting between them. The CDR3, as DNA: TGTGCCAGCCAGGGGTTAGCCAAAAACATTCAGTACTTC. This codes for CASQGLAKNIQYF.

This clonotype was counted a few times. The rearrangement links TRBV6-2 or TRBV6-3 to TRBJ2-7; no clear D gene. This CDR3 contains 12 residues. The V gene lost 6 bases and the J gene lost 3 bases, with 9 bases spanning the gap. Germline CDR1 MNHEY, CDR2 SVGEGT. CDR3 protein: CASSPQSYEQYV. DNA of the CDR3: TGTGCCAGCAGCCCCCAGAGCTACGAGCAGTACGTC.

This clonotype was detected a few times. The DNA of the CDR3 is TGTGCCAGCTCACCTTTGATGTTGGATACGCAGTATTTT. Translating it yields CASSPLMLDTQYF. The chain recombines TRBV18 with TRBJ2-3; no clear D. The CDR3 covers 13 residues. Between the trimmed V and J ends, which lost 3 bases and 6 bases, there was a span of 10 bases. The germline V gene encodes CDR1 KGHSH and CDR2 LQKENI.

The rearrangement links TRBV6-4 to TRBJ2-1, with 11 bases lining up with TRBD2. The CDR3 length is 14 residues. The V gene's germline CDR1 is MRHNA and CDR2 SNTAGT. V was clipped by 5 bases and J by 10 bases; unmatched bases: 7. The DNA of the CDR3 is TGTGCCAGCAGTATGCTAGCGGGAGGAGGAGAGCAGTTCTTC. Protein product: CASSMLAGGGEQFF.

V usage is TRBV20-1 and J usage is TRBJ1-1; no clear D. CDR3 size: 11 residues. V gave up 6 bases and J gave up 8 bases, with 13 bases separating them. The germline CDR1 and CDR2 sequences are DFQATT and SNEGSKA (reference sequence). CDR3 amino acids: CSASFKGEAFF. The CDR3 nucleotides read TGCAGTGCGTCCTTTAAGGGAGAAGCTTTCTTT.

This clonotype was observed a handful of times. CDR3: CASSPSSGLGSPYEQYV. The CDR3 DNA reads TGTGCCAGCAGTCCCTCCTCGGGCCTAGGCAGCCCCTACGAGCAGTACGTC. The chain joins TRBV6-2 or TRBV6-3 to TRBJ2-7; D remains ambiguous. The germline CDR1 and CDR2 sequences are MNHEY and SVGEGT. The CDR3 has 17 residues. With 5 bases removed from V and 2 bases from J, the gap between germline ends came to 22 bases.

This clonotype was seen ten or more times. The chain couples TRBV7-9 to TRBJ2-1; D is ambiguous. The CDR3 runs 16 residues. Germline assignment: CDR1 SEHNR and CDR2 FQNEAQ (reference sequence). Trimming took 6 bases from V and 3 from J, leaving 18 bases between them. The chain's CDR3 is CASSGQRLISYNEQFF. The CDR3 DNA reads TGTGCCAGCAGTGGCCAGAGACTCATTAGCTACAATGAGCAGTTCTTC. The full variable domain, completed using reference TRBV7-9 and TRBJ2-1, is DTGVSQNPRHKITKRGQNVTFRCDPISEHNRLYWYRQTLGQGPEFLTYFQNEAQLEKSRLLSDRFSAERPKGSFSTLEIQRTEQGDSAMYLCASSGQRLISYNEQFFGPGTRLTVL.

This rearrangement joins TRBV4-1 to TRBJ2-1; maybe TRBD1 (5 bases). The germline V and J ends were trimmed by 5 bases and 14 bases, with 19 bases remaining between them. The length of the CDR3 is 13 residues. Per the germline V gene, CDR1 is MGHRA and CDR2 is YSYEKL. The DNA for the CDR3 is TGCGCCAGCAGCAACACTGACCAGGGCTTTGAGTTCTTC. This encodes CASSNTDQGFEFF.

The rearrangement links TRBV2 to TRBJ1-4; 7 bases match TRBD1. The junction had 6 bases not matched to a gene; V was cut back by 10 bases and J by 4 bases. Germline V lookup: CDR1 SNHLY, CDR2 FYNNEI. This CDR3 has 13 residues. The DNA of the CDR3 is TGTGCCAACCGGGACAGCAATAATGAAAAACTGTTTTTT. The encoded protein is CANRDSNNEKLFF.

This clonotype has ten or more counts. The CDR3 region is CASRALAGAEQYF. Here the CDR3 DNA reads TGTGCCAGCAGGGCACTAGCGGGAGCCGAGCAGTACTTC. The V gene is TRBV7-2, the J gene TRBJ2-7, with 11 bases matching TRBD2. V was clipped by 6 bases and J by 6 bases; unmatched bases: 4. Looked up from germline, CDR1 is SGHTA and CDR2 is FQGNSA. This CDR3 is built from 13 residues.

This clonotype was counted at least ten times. The CDR3 sequence: CASSLGVSGSQGTQYF. The CDR3 bases are TGTGCCAGCAGCTTAGGCGTCAGCGGGTCTCAGGGGACCCAGTACTTC. The chain links TRBV7-2 to TRBJ2-5; TRBD2 might be the D (6 bases). CDR1 and CDR2 from the germline V gene are SGHTA and FQGNSA. The V gene lost 1 base and the J gene lost 7 bases, with 19 bases spanning the gap. This CDR3 has 16 residues.